This TCR beta chain was recovered during a study of regulatory T cells in long-lasting Graves disease. Arm-PCR of CDR3 regions with iRepertoire HTBI primers generated TCR beta libraries. TCRdb passed the multiplex PCR reads through MiXCR, listing each CDR3 protein once. The sample has fewer than 650,000 distinct CDR3 sequences, under 20% seen once. The time point here: newly diagnosed GD, antithyroid drugs for less than 3 months. TCR sequences were obtained from RNA taken from PBMCs. The CDR3 loop spans 14 amino acids. Germline V gene data show CDR1 as MDHEN and CDR2 as SYDVKM. With V trimmed by 2 bases and J by 5 bases, 5 bases remained unmatched. This clonotype has a count of ten or more. The data also belong to a second study, concerning T cells in Graves' hyperthyroidism and ophthalmopathy. That study reports: HTBI primers were the set used in a first-round RT-PCR of the TCR CDR3.

The sequences come from peripheral blood mononuclear cells (PBMCs), collected at new diagnosis, from a patient treated with antithyroid drugs. The gene calls are TRBV28 and TRBJ2-5; 7 bases fit TRBD2. The origin of this receptor is a woman under 40 with Graves disease. CDR3 protein: CASSLGGSDETQYF. For the CDR3, the DNA is TGTGCCAGCAGTTTAGGCGGGAGTGATGAGACCCAGTACTTC.